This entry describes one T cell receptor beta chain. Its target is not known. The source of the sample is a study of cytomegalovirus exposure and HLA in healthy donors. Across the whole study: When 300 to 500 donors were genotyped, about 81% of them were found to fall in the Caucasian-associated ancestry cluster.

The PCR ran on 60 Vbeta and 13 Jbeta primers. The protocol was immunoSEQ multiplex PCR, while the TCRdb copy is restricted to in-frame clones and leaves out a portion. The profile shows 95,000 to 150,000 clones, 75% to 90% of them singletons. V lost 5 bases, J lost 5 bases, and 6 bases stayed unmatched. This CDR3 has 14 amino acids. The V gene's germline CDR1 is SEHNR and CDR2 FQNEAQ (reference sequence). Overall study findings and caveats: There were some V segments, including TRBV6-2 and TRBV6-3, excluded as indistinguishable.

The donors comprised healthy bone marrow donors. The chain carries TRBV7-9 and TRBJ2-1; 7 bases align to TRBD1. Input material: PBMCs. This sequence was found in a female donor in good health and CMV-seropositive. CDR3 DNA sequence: TGTGCCAGCAGCCGCCGGGACAGCGACAATGAGCAGTTCTTC. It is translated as CASSRRDSDNEQFF.